This is a list of T cell receptor beta chains from one sample in a study of cytomegalovirus exposure and HLA in healthy donors. Sequencing was performed with immunoSEQ multiplex PCR; in TCRdb, only in-frame clones are kept and a portion is missing. The sample lists hundreds of thousands of clones, about 80% seen once, with less than 3% in the top ten. The specimen was PBMCs. The receptors were sampled from an older woman in good health and CMV-seropositive. CDR3s include the opening cysteine and the closing phenylalanine or tryptophan. Each record gives: J gene, D gene, V gene, clone size, CDR3 DNA, CDR3 protein. The D gene is left open where the match is weak. Only some rows state a clone size, as once, few, many or a class for expanded clones.

TRBJ2-7 | - | TRBV5-6 | - | TGTGCCAGTTATGTTTCTGGCAGATCCTACGAGCAGTACTTC | CASYVSGRSYEQYF
TRBJ2-7 | TRBD1 | TRBV28 | - | TGTGCCAGCAGTGCGACAGGGGGCTATAGCTCCTACGAGCAGTACTTC | CASSATGGYSSYEQYF
TRBJ1-2 | TRBD1 | TRBV18 | - | TGTGCCAGCCAAGGACAGGGGGAGGCTGGCTACACCTTC | CASQGQGEAGYTF
TRBJ1-3 | - | TRBV19 | - | TGTGCCAGTAGTCCGGATCGGGAGGGTTCTGGAAACACCATATATTTT | CASSPDREGSGNTIYF
TRBJ2-1 | TRBD2 | TRBV11-2 | - | TGTGCCAGCAGCTTAGAGGGGGGGTACAATGAGCAGTTCTTC | CASSLEGGYNEQFF
TRBJ2-1 | TRBD1 | TRBV5-1 | - | TGCGCCAGCAGCTTGCAGGGGGCGAGGACCTACAATGAGCAGTTCTTC | CASSLQGARTYNEQFF
TRBJ2-7 | - | TRBV18 | - | TGTGCCAGCTCACCAACTACTGGGGCTTACGAGCAGTACTTC | CASSPTTGAYEQYF
TRBJ2-7 | TRBD2 | TRBV5-4 | - | TGTGCCAGCACTTCTAGCGGGGTAACCTACGAGCAGTACTTC | CASTSSGVTYEQYF
TRBJ1-2 | TRBD1 | TRBV28 | once | TGTGCCAGCAGTTCCCGACAGGGGCGGGCTAACTATGGCTACACCTTC | CASSSRQGRANYGYTF
TRBJ2-5 | TRBD1 | TRBV18 | - | TGTGCCAGCTCACCACTGGGACAGGGTTCCGGGACCCAGTACTTC | CASSPLGQGSGTQYF
TRBJ2-7 | - | TRBV5-6 | once | TGTGCCAGCAGCCCCGGACAAGACAGATCCTACGAGCAGTACTTC | CASSPGQDRSYEQYF
TRBJ1-6 | - | TRBV6-5 | - | TGTGCCAGCAGTTTCCAGGGTAATTGGGAAAATTCACCCCTCCACTTT | CASSFQGNWENSPLHF
TRBJ1-1 | - | TRBV7-9 | - | TGTGCCAGCAGCTTACGGGGGGCCGCAGCTTTCTTT | CASSLRGAAAFF
TRBJ1-2 | - | TRBV28 | few | TGTGCCAGCAGTTCCCAACAGGGAATCACCTTC | CASSSQQGITF
TRBJ2-7 | TRBD2 | TRBV27 | - | TGTGCCAGCAGTTGGCGCGTAGCGGGAGGATACGAGCAGTACTTC | CASSWRVAGGYEQYF
TRBJ1-1 | TRBD1 | TRBV6-4 | - | TGTGCCAGCAGCTACAGGGGAGGCACTGAAGCTTTCTTT | CASSYRGGTEAFF
TRBJ2-1 | - | TRBV30 | - | TGTGCCTGGACCGCCCAGGGGTGGAATGAGCAGTTCTTC | CAWTAQGWNEQFF
TRBJ2-7 | TRBD2 | TRBV11-2 | - | TGTGCCAGCAGCTTTTACAGCGGGAGCGGACCCCACGAGCAGTACTTC | CASSFYSGSGPHEQYF
TRBJ2-5 | TRBD2 | TRBV5-1 | - | TGCGCCAGCAGCTTGGGCGCTAGCGGGGAGGTAGAGACCCAGTACTTC | CASSLGASGEVETQYF
TRBJ2-2 | TRBD1 | TRBV5-1 | - | TGCGCCGGCAGCTTGGTGGGTACCTGGACAGGGGGCACCGGGGAGCTGTTTTTT | CAGSLVGTWTGGTGELFF
TRBJ1-1 | - | TRBV7-9 | once | TGTGCCAGCAGCTTACTAGGCACTGAAGCTTTCTTT | CASSLLGTEAFF
TRBJ2-1 | - | TRBV10-3 | few | TGTGCCATCAGTGAGTCGGGGGGGCAAGTAGATGAGCAGTTCTTC | CAISESGGQVDEQFF
TRBJ2-5 | TRBD2 | TRBV5-4 | - | TGTGCCAGCAGGCGGGGGGCGGGAGGCCAAGAGACCCAGTACTTC | CASRRGAGGQETQYF
TRBJ2-5 | TRBD2 | TRBV7-2 | - | TGTGCCAGCAGCTTAAATATGGTAGCGGGCCACCAAGAGACCCAGTACTTC | CASSLNMVAGHQETQYF
TRBJ2-5 | - | TRBV18 | - | TGTGCCAGCTCACCCGCAGGCAGCGAGACCCAGTACTTC | CASSPAGSETQYF
TRBJ1-1 | TRBD1 | TRBV2 | - | TGTGCCAGCAGTGAAGGAGGACAGGGGAGCACTGAAGCTTTCTTT | CASSEGGQGSTEAFF
TRBJ1-1 | - | TRBV7-7 | - | TGTGCCAGCAGCCCGAGTGAGAACACTGAAGCTTTCTTT | CASSPSENTEAFF
TRBJ1-2 | - | TRBV28 | - | TGTGCCAGCAGTACATTTAACTATGGCTACACCTTC | CASSTFNYGYTF
TRBJ2-3 | TRBD2 | TRBV10-3 | - | TGTGCCACGCGGGGGAGAAGCGGGGGCACAGATACGCAGTATTTT | CATRGRSGGTDTQYF
TRBJ2-5 | - | TRBV5-5 | - | TGTGCCAGCAGCTTGGCCGGAGCAGGGGAGACCCAGTACTTC | CASSLAGAGETQYF
TRBJ1-4 | - | TRBV5-1 | once | TGCGCCAGCAGCTTGGCACAGGGCCCTAATGAAAAACTGTTTTTT | CASSLAQGPNEKLFF
TRBJ1-1 | - | TRBV9 | - | TGTGCCAGCAGCGTAGTAGTTGGCGGGACGGCTTTCTTT | CASSVVVGGTAFF
TRBJ2-1 | TRBD1 | TRBV7-2 | few | TGTGCCAGCAGCAAACGACAGGGAACCTACAATGAGCAGTTCTTC | CASSKRQGTYNEQFF
TRBJ2-2 | TRBD2 | TRBV6-5 | - | TGTGCCAGCAGTTATTGGACTAGCGGGACCGGGGAGCTGTTTTTT | CASSYWTSGTGELFF
TRBJ2-7 | - | TRBV28 | - | TGTGCCAGCAGACATCAAAAACTAGACGGGCAGTACTTC | CASRHQKLDGQYF
TRBJ1-3 | - | TRBV5-1 | - | TGCGCCAGCAGCTTGGCCGGGACTGGCTCTGGAAACACCATATATTTT | CASSLAGTGSGNTIYF
TRBJ1-2 | TRBD1 | TRBV6-5 | - | TGTGCCAGCAGTTCCCCGGACAGGGGAGGAAGAGACGGCTACACCTTC | CASSSPDRGGRDGYTF
TRBJ2-1 | TRBD1 | TRBV7-2 | - | TGTGCCAGCAGCCGAGTAGGGACAGGGGGCTACAATGAGCAGTTCTTC | CASSRVGTGGYNEQFF
TRBJ1-5 | - | TRBV2 | - | TGTGCCAGCAGGGTGGAGGGGTTTAGCAATCAGCCCCAGCATTTT | CASRVEGFSNQPQHF
TRBJ1-1 | - | TRBV5-1 | - | TGCGCCAGCAGCTCGACGACTATGAACACTGAAGCTTTCTTT | CASSSTTMNTEAFF
TRBJ2-3 | TRBD2 | TRBV10-3 | - | TGTGCCATCAGCCCCTCGGGACTAGCGGGAGCTGATACGCAGTATTTT | CAISPSGLAGADTQYF
TRBJ2-4 | TRBD2 | TRBV18 | - | TGTGCCAGCTCACCACCGGAAGTTAGGGGAGGGGTAACCCCAATTGACTTC | CASSPPEVRGGVTPIDF
TRBJ2-5 | TRBD1 | TRBV28 | - | TGTGCCAGCAGGCCCACAGGGGTGGAGACCCAGTACTTC | CASRPTGVETQYF
TRBJ1-1 | - | TRBV25-1 | few | TGTGCCAGCATCGGAAGCGTCGGTTCACGTGCTTTCTTT | CASIGSVGSRAFF
TRBJ2-7 | - | TRBV7-2 | - | TGTGCCAGCAGCCCTCGACAGGTCTCCTACGAGCAGTACTTC | CASSPRQVSYEQYF
TRBJ1-1 | - | TRBV5-1 | - | TGCGCCAGCGGGGGGGGGAACACTGAAGCTTTCTTT | CASGGGNTEAFF
TRBJ2-5 | TRBD1 | TRBV5-1 | once | TGCGCCAGCAGCTCTCCGGACAGGGAAGAGACCCAGTACTTC | CASSSPDREETQYF
TRBJ2-2 | TRBD2 | TRBV10-3 | - | TGTGCCAGTCTAGCGGGATTGGTCACCGGGGAGCTGTTTTTT | CASLAGLVTGELFF
TRBJ1-1 | - | TRBV5-1 | - | TGCGCCAGCAGGTATCTCCGGGGAGGAGATACTGAAGCTTTCTTT | CASRYLRGGDTEAFF
TRBJ1-1 | - | TRBV30 | - | TGTGCCTGGAGTGATCGGGGGACTGAAGCTTTCTTT | CAWSDRGTEAFF
TRBJ1-2 | - | TRBV29-1 | - | TGCAGCGTAATAACAGATGGCTACACCTTC | CSVITDGYTF
TRBJ2-1 | TRBD2 | TRBV5-4 | - | TGTGCCAGCAGCTTGGGGTCCGGGACTAGCTCCTACAATGAGCAGTTCTTC | CASSLGSGTSSYNEQFF
TRBJ1-6 | TRBD1 | TRBV6-5 | - | TGTGCCAGCAGAATACAGGGGAAAGGGAGTACACCCCTCCACTTT | CASRIQGKGSTPLHF